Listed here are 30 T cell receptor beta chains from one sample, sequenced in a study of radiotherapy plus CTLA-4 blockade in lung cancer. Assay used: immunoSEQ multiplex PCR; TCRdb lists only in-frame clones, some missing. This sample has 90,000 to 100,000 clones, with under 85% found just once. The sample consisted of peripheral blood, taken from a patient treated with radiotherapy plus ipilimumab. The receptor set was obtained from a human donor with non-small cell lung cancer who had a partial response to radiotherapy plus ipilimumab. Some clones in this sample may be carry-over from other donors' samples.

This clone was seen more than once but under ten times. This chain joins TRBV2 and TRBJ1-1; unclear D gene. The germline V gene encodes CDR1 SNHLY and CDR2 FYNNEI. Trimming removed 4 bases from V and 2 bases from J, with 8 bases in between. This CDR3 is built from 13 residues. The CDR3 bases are TGTGCCAGCAGTGGCCAGATTAACACTGAAGCTTTCTTT. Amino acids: CASSGQINTEAFF.

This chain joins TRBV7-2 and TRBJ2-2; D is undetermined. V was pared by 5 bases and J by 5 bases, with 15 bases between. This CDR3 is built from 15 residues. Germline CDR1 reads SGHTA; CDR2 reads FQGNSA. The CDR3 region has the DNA TGTGCCAGCAGCAAAAGAGGAGTTCGAACCGGGGAGCTGTTTTTT. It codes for CASSKRGVRTGELFF. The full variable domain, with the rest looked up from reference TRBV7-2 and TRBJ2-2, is GAGVSQSPSNKVTEKGKDVELRCDPISGHTALYWYRQSLGQGLEFLIYFQGNSAPDKSGLPSDRFSAERTGGSVSTLTIQRTQQEDSAVYLCASSKRGVRTGELFFGEGSRLTVL.

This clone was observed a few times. CDR3 amino acids: CASSLPGGPYEQYF. The DNA of the CDR3 is TGTGCCAGCAGTTTACCGGGGGGTCCCTACGAGCAGTACTTC. This chain links TRBV7-9 with TRBJ2-7; 7 positions agree with TRBD2. The length of the CDR3 is 14 residues. Germline loops: CDR1 SEHNR, CDR2 FQNEAQ (reference sequence). The V segment lost 6 bases and the J segment 2 bases; nucleotides outside the gene matches: 7.

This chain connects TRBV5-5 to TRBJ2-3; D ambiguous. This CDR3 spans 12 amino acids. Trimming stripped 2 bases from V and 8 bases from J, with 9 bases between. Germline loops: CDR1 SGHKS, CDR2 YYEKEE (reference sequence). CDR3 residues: CASSFDGGTQYF. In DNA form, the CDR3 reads TGTGCCAGCAGCTTCGATGGCGGTACGCAGTATTTT.

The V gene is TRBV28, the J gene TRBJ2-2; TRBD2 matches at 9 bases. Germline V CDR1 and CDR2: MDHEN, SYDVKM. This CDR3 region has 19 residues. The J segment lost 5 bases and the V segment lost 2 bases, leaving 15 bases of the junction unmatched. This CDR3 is CASSLIDKLAGLGTGELFF. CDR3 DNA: TGTGCCAGCAGTTTAATCGATAAACTAGCGGGTCTCGGGACCGGGGAGCTGTTTTTT.

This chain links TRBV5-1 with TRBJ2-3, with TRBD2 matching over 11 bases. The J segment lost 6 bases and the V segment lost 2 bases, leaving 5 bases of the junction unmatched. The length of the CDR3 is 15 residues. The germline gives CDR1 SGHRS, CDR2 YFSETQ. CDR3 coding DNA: TGCGCCAGCAGCTTAACTAGCGGGAGTTTGGATACGCAGTATTTT. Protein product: CASSLTSGSLDTQYF.

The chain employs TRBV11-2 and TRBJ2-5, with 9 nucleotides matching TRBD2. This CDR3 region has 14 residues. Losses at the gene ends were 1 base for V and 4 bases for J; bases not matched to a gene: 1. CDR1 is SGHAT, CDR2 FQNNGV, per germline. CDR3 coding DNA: TGTGCCAGCAGCTTAGGGCGGGGGGGAGAGACCCAGTACTTC. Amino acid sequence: CASSLGRGGETQYF.

The CDR3 region is CASKGSRRSNTGELFF. The CDR3 DNA reads as TGTGCCAGCAAAGGATCCAGGCGTTCGAACACCGGGGAGCTGTTTTTT. V usage is TRBV11-3 and J usage is TRBJ2-2, with D uncertain. The germline CDR1 and CDR2 sequences are SGHNT and YENEEA. V was trimmed by 7 bases and J by 0 bases, leaving 15 bases between them. The CDR3 length is 16 residues. Full variable domain (remainder filled in from reference TRBV11-3 and TRBJ2-2): EAGVVQSPRYKIIEKKQPVAFWCNPISGHNTLYWYLQNLGQGPELLIRYENEEAVDDSQLPKDRFSAERLKGVDSTLKIQPAELGDSAVYLCASKGSRRSNTGELFFGEGSRLTVL.

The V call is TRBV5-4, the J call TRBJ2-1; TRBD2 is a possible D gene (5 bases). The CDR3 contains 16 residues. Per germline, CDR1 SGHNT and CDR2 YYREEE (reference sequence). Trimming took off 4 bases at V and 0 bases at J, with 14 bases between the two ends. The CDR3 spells CASSPNPGYSYNEQFF. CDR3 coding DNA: TGTGCCAGCAGCCCGAATCCGGGATACTCCTACAATGAGCAGTTCTTC.

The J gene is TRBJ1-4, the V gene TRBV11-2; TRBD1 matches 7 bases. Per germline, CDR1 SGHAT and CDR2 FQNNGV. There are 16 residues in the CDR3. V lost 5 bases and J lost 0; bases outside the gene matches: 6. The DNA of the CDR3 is TGTGCCAGCAGCCTTACAGGGGCTGCAACTAATGAAAAACTGTTTTTT. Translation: CASSLTGAATNEKLFF.

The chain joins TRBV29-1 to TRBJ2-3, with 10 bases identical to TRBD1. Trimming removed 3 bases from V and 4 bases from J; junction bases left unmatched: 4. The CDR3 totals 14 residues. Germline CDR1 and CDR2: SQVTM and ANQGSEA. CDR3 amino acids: CSVEGQGFADTQYF. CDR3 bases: TGCAGCGTTGAGGGACAGGGGTTCGCAGATACGCAGTATTTT.

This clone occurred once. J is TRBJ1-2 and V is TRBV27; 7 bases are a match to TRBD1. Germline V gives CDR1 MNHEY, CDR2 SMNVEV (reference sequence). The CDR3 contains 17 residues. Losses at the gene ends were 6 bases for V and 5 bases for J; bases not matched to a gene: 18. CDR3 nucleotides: TGTGCCAGCAGCCGCCTTTTCGACAGCCTGACAGGGTATGGCTACACCTTC. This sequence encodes CASSRLFDSLTGYGYTF.

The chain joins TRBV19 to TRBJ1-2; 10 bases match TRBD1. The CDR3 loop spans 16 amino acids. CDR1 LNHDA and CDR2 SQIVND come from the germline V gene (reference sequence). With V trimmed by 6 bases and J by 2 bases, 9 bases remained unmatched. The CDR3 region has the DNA TGTGCCAGTAGAGGACCCGGGACAGGGGACAACTATGGCTACACCTTC. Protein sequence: CASRGPGTGDNYGYTF. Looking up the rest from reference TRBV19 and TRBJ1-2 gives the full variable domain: DGGITQSPKYLFRKEGQNVTLSCEQNLNHDAMYWYRQDPGQGLRLIYYSQIVNDFQKGDIAEGYSVSREKKESFPLTVTSAQKNPTAFYLCASRGPGTGDNYGYTFGSGTRLTVV.

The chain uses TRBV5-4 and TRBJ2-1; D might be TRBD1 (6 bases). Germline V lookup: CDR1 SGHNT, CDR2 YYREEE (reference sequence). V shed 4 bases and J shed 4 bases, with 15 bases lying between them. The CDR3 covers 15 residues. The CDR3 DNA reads TGTGCCAGCAGCAGTACAGGGAGAGATTACAATGAGCAGTTCTTC. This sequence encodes CASSSTGRDYNEQFF.

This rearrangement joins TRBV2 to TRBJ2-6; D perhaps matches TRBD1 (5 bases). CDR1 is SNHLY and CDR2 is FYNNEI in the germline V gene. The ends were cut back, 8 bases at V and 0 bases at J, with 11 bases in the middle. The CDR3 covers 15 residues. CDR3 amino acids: CASGQGASGANVLTF. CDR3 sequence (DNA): TGTGCCAGCGGGCAGGGCGCCTCTGGGGCCAACGTCCTGACTTTC.

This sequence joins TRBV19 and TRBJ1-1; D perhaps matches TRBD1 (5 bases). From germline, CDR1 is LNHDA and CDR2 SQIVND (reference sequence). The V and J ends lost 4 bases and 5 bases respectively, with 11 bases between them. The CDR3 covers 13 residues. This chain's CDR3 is CASSTQGGTEAFF. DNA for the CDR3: TGTGCCAGTAGTACCCAGGGAGGAACTGAAGCTTTCTTT.

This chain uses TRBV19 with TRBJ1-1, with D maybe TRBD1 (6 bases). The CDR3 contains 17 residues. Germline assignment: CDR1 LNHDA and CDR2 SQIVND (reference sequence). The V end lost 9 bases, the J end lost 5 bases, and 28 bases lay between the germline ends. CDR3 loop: CASVHRRGGRGPTEAFF. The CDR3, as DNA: TGTGCCAGCGTACACCGACGGGGGGGGCGAGGGCCAACTGAAGCTTTCTTT.

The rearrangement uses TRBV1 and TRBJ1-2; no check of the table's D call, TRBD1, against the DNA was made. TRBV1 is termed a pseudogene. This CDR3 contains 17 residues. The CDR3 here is CTSSQKNPRDRTRGYTF. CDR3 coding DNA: TGCACCAGCAGCCAAAAGAATCCACGGGACAGGACAAGGGGCTACACCTTC.

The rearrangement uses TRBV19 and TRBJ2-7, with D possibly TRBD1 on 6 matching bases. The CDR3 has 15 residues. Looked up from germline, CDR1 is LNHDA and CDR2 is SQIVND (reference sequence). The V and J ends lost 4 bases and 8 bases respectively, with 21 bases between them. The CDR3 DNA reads TGTGCCAGTAGTAAGGGGACCCGGGGACACGAGAAGCAGTACTTC. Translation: CASSKGTRGHEKQYF. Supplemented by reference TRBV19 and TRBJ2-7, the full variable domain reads DGGITQSPKYLFRKEGQNVTLSCEQNLNHDAMYWYRQDPGQGLRLIYYSQIVNDFQKGDIAEGYSVSREKKESFPLTVTSAQKNPTAFYLCASSKGTRGHEKQYFGPGTRLTVT.

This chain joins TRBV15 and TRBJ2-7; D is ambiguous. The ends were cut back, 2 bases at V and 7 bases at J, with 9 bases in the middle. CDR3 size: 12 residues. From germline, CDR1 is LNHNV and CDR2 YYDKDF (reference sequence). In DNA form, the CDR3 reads TGTGCCACCAGCAGAAACATGCGGGAGCAGTACTTC. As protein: CATSRNMREQYF.

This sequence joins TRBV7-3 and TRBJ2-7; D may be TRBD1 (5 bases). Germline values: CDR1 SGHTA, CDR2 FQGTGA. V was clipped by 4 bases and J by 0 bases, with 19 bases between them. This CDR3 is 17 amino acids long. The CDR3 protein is CASSYSRPQGSSYEQYF. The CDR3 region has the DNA TGTGCCAGCAGCTATAGCCGCCCGCAGGGTAGCTCCTACGAGCAGTACTTC.

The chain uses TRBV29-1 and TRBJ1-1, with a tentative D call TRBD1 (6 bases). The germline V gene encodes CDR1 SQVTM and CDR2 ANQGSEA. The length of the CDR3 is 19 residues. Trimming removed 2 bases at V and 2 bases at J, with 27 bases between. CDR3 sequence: CSVENRRGAVGRYNTEAFF. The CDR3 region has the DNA TGCAGCGTTGAAAACAGGCGGGGGGCAGTAGGTCGGTACAACACTGAAGCTTTCTTT. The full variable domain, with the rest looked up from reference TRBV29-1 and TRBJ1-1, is SAVISQKPSRDICQRGTSLTIQCQVDSQVTMMFWYRQQPGQSLTLIATANQGSEATYESGFVIDKFPISRPNLTFSTLTVSNMSPEDSSIYLCSVENRRGAVGRYNTEAFFGQGTRLTVV.

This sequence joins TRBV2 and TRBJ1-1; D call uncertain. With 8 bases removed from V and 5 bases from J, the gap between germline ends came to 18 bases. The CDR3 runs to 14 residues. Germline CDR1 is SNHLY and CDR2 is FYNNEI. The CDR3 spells CASLHLPSRTEAFF. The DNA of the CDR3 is TGTGCCAGCCTCCATTTACCGTCGAGAACTGAAGCTTTCTTT.

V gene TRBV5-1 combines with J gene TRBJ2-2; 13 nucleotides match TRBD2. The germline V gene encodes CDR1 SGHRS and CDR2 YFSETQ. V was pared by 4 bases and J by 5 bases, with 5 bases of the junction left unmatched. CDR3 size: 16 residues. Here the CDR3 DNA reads TGCGCCAGCAGCGAGGGACTAGCGGGGATTACCGGGGAGCTGTTTTTT. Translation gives CASSEGLAGITGELFF. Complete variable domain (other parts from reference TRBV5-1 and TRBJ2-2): KAGVTQTPRYLIKTRGQQVTLSCSPISGHRSVSWYQQTPGQGLQFLFEYFSETQRNKGNFPGRFSGRQFSNSRSEMNVSTLELGDSALYLCASSEGLAGITGELFFGEGSRLTVL.

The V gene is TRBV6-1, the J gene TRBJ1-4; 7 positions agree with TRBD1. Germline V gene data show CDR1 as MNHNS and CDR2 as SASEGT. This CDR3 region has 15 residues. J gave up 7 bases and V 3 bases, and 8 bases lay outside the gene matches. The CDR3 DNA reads TGTGCCAGCAGTGAGACCCGACAGGGCCCTGAAAAACTGTTTTTT. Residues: CASSETRQGPEKLFF.

The CDR3 region is CASREQANTQYF. Written as DNA, the CDR3 is TGTGCCAGTCGTGAGCAAGCAAATACGCAGTATTTT. The chain is built from TRBV28 and TRBJ2-3; no definite D call. This CDR3 has 12 residues. V dropped 9 bases and J dropped 7 bases, with 14 bases sitting between them. CDR1 and CDR2 (germline): MDHEN, SYDVKM.

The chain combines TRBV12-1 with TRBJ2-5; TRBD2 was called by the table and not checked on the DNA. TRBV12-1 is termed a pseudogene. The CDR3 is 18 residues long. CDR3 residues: CASSFAGTSGMKKETQYF. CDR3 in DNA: TGTGCCAGCAGCTTTGCAGGGACTAGCGGGATGAAGAAAGAGACCCAGTACTTC.

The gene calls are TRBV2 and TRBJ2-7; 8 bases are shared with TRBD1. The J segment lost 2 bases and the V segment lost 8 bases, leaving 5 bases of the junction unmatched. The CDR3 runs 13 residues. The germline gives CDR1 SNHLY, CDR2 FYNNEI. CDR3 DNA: TGTGCCAGCCGTGGACAGGGCACCTACGAGCAGTACTTC. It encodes CASRGQGTYEQYF.

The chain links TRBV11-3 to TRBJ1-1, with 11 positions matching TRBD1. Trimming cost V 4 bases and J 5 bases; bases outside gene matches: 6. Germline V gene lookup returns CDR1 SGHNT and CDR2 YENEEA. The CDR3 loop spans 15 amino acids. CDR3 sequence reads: CASSSGQGERTEAFF. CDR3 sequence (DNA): TGTGCCAGCAGCTCGGGACAGGGGGAGCGAACTGAAGCTTTCTTT.

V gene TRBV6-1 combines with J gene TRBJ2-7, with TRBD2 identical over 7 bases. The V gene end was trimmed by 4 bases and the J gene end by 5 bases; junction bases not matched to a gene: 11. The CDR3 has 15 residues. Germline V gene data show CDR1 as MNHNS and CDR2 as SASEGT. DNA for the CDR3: TGTGCCAGCAGTGCTATGAGCGGGGAGTTCGACGAGCAGTACTTC. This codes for CASSAMSGEFDEQYF.